This T cell receptor (beta chain) originates from a study of T cell responses to AZD1222 COVID-19 vaccine (dated by TCRdb to 2020 to 2023). Regarding the complete study: TCR sequencing was performed for 230 to 250 trial participants, of whom around 210 were given two doses of AZD1222 and about 25 were given two doses of MenACWY control vaccine. Trial participants were enrolled by age into 18-55, 56-69 and 70-plus year subgroups, with roughly 160, 29 and 62 TCR-sequenced participants respectively. General findings and caveats noted by the study authors: Only five to seven AZD1222 recipients were SARS-CoV-2 seropositive at baseline, limiting conclusions about previously exposed vaccinees. A significant rise in spike-specific TCR breadth and depth was observed after two AZD1222 doses relative to day 0 and relative to MenACWY recipients. Most participants were white British and females outnumbered males, and the authors suggested that clonal diversity may have been underestimated. Reportedly, almost half of the unique spike-specific TCRs recognized epitopes lying outside the regions that are mutated in the B.1.351 and B.1.1.7 variants. In the small 56-69-year group, the increase in depth fell short of significance, most likely because of low power. No day 14 peak-response samples were available, so repertoires were characterized only after the peak T cell response. Vaccine-associated CD4 TCRs spanned the whole spike protein, with dominant responses in regions 160-218 and 743-854.

In the case of this clone: Its antigen is still unknown. There are no base qualities to consult, and no much larger clone falls within one base.

The CDR3 regions of human TCRbeta chains were analyzed by immunosequencing. Per the original workflow: Repertoire TCRs were matched against a reference library of SARS-CoV-2-specific TCRs generated with the MIRA antigen-specificity platform. Breadth was defined as the fraction of unique TCRs that were SARS-CoV-2-associated. Depth was defined as the fraction of total T cells that were SARS-CoV-2-associated. Each spike-specific TCR was assigned to its reactive spike region and to a CD4 or CD8 class using the MIRA data. Log10-transformed breadth and depth values were compared by one-way ANOVA with Sidak's multiple comparisons tests. Sourced from immuneACCESS, this table was stored by TCRdb with only in-frame sequences that have V and J called. A share of the clones is absent; for the studies checked, an unresolved V gene accounts for under half, and the remainder has no known explanation. V, J and clone size derive from that table, while D and trimming were established from the DNA sequence. The sample records some 97,000 clones, roughly 86% of which are singletons. Of the sample, around 4.4% is held by the ten largest clones.

The meaning of the sample's time point label: baseline before first vaccination. What the treatment or condition label conveys for this sample: meningococcal conjugate vaccine given as trial control. Samples from vaccinated people were obtained from the UK trials COV001 and COV002, which included a single-blind randomized controlled phase 2/3 trial of AZD1222 (ChAdOx1 nCoV-19) in healthy adults. For TCRbeta chain sequencing, PBMC samples from trial participants were taken at day 0 and at day 28 after the second dose. For CDR1 and CDR2, the germline V gene lists SGHTA and FQGTGA. V is shortened by 6 bases, J by 5 bases, and the region joining them spans 8 bases. The CDR3, cysteine through phenylalanine, is 13 amino acids long. The CDR3 DNA has 39 bases and is translated from base 1.

This sequence uses TRBV7-3 and TRBJ2-6, and possibly TRBD1, on 6 matching bases. The input for sequencing was peripheral blood, taken on day 0 of MenACWY control vaccination. The clonotype comes from an adult in good health. The CDR3 is CASSRDRANVLTF. DNA sequence: TGTGCCAGCAGTCGGGACAGGGCCAACGTCCTGACTTTC.